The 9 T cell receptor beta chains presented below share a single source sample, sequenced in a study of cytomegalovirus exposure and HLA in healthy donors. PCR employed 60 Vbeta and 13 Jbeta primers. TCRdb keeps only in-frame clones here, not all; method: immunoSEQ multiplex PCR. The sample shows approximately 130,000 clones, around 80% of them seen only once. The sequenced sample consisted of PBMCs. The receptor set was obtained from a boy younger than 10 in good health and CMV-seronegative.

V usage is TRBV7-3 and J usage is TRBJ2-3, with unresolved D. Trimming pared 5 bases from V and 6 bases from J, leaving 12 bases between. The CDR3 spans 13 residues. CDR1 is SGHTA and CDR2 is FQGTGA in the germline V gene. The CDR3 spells CASSLLSPDTQYF. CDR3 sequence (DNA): TGTGCCAGCAGCCTCCTGAGCCCGGATACGCAGTATTTT.

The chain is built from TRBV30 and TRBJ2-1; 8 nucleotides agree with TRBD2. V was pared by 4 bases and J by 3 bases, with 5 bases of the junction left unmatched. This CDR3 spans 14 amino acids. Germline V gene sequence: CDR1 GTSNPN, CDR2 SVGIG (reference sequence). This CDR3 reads CAWTGGDYYNEQFF. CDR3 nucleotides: TGTGCCTGGACCGGGGGGGACTACTACAATGAGCAGTTCTTC. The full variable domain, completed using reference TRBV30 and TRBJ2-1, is SQTIHQWPATLVQPVGSPLSLECTVEGTSNPNLYWYRQAAGRGLQLLFYSVGIGQISSEVPQNLSASRPQDRQFILSSKKLLLSDSGFYLCAWTGGDYYNEQFFGPGTRLTVL.

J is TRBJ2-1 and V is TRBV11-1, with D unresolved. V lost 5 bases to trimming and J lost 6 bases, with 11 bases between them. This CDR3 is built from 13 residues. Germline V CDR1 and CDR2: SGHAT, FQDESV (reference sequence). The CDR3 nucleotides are TGTGCCAGCAGCCCCTATGACTCCAATGAGCAGTTCTTC. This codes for CASSPYDSNEQFF.

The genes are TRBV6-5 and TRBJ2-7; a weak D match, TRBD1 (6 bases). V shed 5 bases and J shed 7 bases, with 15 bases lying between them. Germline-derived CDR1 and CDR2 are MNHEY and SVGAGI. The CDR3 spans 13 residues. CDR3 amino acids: CASSPFIGQEQYF. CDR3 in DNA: TGTGCCAGCAGTCCCTTCATCGGACAGGAGCAGTACTTC.

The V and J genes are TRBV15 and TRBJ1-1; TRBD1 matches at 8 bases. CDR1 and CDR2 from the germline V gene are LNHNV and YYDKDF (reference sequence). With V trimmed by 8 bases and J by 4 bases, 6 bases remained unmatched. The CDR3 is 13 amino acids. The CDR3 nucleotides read TGTGCCACCTTAGGACAGGGAAGCACTGAAGCTTTCTTT. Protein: CATLGQGSTEAFF.

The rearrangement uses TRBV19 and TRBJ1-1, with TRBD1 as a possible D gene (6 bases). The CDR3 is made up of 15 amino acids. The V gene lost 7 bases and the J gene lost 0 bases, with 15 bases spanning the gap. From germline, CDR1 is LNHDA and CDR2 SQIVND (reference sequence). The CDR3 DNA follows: TGTGCCAGTACAGGGGTGACATGGATGAACACTGAAGCTTTCTTT. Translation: CASTGVTWMNTEAFF.

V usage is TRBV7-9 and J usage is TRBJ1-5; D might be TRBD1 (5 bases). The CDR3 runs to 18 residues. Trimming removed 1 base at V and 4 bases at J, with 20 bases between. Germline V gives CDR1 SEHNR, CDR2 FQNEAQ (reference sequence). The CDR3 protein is CASSLVRGGSGTNQPQHF. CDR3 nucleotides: TGTGCCAGCAGCTTAGTACGGGGGGGATCGGGGACTAATCAGCCCCAGCATTTT.

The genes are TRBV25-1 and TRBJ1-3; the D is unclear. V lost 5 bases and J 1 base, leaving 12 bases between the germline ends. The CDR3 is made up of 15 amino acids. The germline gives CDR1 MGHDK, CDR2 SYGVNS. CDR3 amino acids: CASSPPGRSGNTIYF. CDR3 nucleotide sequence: TGTGCCAGCAGTCCTCCGGGTCGTTCTGGAAACACCATATATTTT.

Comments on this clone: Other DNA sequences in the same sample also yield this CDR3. CDR3 loop: CASSPRATNEKLFF. The CDR3 bases are TGTGCCAGCTCACCACGCGCAACTAATGAAAAACTGTTTTTT. The V gene is TRBV18, the J gene TRBJ1-4; no definite D call. The V end lost 1 base, the J end lost 0 bases, and 3 bases lay between the germline ends. The CDR3 consists of 14 residues. Looked up from germline, CDR1 is KGHSH and CDR2 is LQKENI. Together with reference TRBV18 and TRBJ1-4, the CDR3 gives the full variable domain: NAGVMQNPRHLVRRRGQEARLRCSPMKGHSHVYWYRQLPEEGLKFMVYLQKENIIDESGMPKERFSAEFPKEGPSILRIQQVVRGDSAAYFCASSPRATNEKLFFGSGTQLSVL.